This TCR beta chain derives from a study of spatial heterogeneity in lung cancer (dated by TCRdb to about 2019). Broadly, across the study: Donors were 72 patients with early-stage, untreated non-small cell lung cancer from the lung TRACERx cohort. Follow-up PBMC samples were sequenced whenever the samples were available, and the median time to follow-up was 2 to 3 years after resection. More beta-chain than alpha-chain transcripts were consistently detected, likely reflecting higher beta-chain transcript abundance. In the raw uncorrected reads, each unique combination of TCR and UMI appeared more than ten times on average. In non-small cell lung cancer, the study quantitatively compared TCR alpha and beta repertoires across several tumor regions, matched nontumor lung, and blood. The study linked features of the TCR repertoire to counts of nonsynonymous mutations, which were determined by whole-exome sequencing of tumor tissue. Both alpha and beta chains were TCR-sequenced in hundreds of tumor regions, approximately 67 matched nontumor lung samples and around 50 PBMC samples obtained at surgery.

The library relied on 5' RACE. Sequencing was carried out with a NextSeq 500. The TCR library protocol attached a unique molecular identifier to each TCR cDNA molecule to allow correction of PCR and sequencing errors. Under the source paper's analysis protocol: TCR identification, UMI-based error correction and CDR3 extraction were performed with Decombinator tools. Expanded TCRs were defined as those above a frequency of 2 per 1,000, corresponding to the top 1% of the tumor frequency distribution. Renyi diversity was calculated using the R vegan package after each repertoire was subsampled 100 times to 5,000 TCRs. CDR3 similarity networks were built from amino acid triplet string-kernel similarity, with CDR3s being connected when pairwise similarity was above 0.82. TCRdb applied fastp at Q25 and MiXCR to the public reads, then kept only in-frame beta chains. Each CDR3 protein appears once, grouped with its most common genes and DNA. For this entry, the V and J calls and clone size follow TCRdb and not the study's own pipeline. The sample table contains tens of thousands of distinct CDR3 sequences; only one count was recorded for 6% to 9.5% of them. The leading ten clones occupy 8.5% to 10% of the sample.

There are 15 amino acids in the CDR3, from cysteine to phenylalanine inclusive. Just the 45-base CDR3 DNA is kept, in frame starting at base 1. The V end loses 0 bases and the J end loses 1 base, and a stretch of 9 bases separates them. This clonotype was counted only a few times. Its antigen target is currently unknown. Base qualities are not provided; no much larger clone lies one nucleotide away. Findings and caveats that apply to the study as a whole: Comparisons of baseline and follow-up blood repertoires included only 14 patients. Additional single-cell paired TCR alpha and beta sequencing was considered necessary to confirm, at a functional level, the hypothesis that regional TCRs recognize regional mutations. Ubiquitous expanded tumor TCRs were detected in blood more often at tumor resection than at routine follow-up.

The sample's time point label is to be understood as: blood at routine non-recurrence follow-up after resection. For TCR sequencing, whole RNA was extracted from tumor and nontumor lung tissue, or from cryopreserved PBMC samples, and no cell sorting was done. A patient was chosen for TCR sequencing only when enough RNA was available from at least two tumor regions. This sample comprised PBMCs, obtained at follow-up. The chain employs TRBV12-3 or TRBV12-4 and TRBJ2-5; TRBD2 could be the D gene, as 5 bases match. This receptor was obtained from a male donor with early-stage non-small cell lung cancer. The base sequence is TGTGCCAGCAGTTTAGCGCGGGTGCTCCAAGAGACCCAGTACTTC. This codes for CASSLARVLQETQYF.